The 30 T cell receptor beta chains below were found in one sample sequenced in a study of CD4 T cells in relation to SARS-CoV-2 and coronaviruses. Unexposed donor CD4+ T cells date from about 2011-2018, before the COVID-19 pandemic. Repertoires were generated with immunoSEQ multiplex PCR, while TCRdb's copy carries only in-frame clones and drops some. The table has more than 55,000 clones, roughly 88% seen once. The sequenced material came from memory CD4+ T cells from PBMCs. These receptors all come from a human donor in good health.

V usage is TRBV10-1 and J usage is TRBJ2-3, with D perhaps being TRBD1 or TRBD2 (6 bases each). Germline CDR1 is WNHNN and CDR2 is SYGVQD (reference sequence). The CDR3 runs 17 residues. Trimming shortened V by 6 bases and J by 0 bases, and 19 bases separated the two germline ends. CDR3 region: CASSPGATQISTDTQYF. In nucleotides, the CDR3 is TGCGCCAGCAGCCCGGGGGCAACCCAAATAAGCACAGATACGCAGTATTTT.

The rearrangement uses TRBV21-1 and TRBJ2-5; the table's TRBD1 call for D was not verified on the DNA. TRBV21-1 is termed a pseudogene. There are 16 residues in the CDR3. The CDR3 loop reads CASSKSHQGNQETQYF. The CDR3 DNA is TGTGCCAGCAGCAAAAGTCACCAGGGGAATCAAGAGACCCAGTACTTC.

Worth noting for this clone: The junction differs from germline at one of its ends, possibly a read error. The rearrangement links TRBV9 to TRBJ2-7; D tentatively reads TRBD1 or TRBD2 (5 bases each). CDR3 length equals 12 residues. Germline V gives CDR1 SGDLS, CDR2 YYNGEE. The CDR3 here is CTSSVPGSEQYF. The CDR3 nucleotides read TGTACCAGCAGCGTACCAGGGAGCGAGCAGTACTTC.

This chain links TRBV7-9 with TRBJ1-1; no reliable D call. The CDR3 is 15 residues long. V was clipped by 2 bases and J by 2 bases, with 12 bases between them. Germline CDR1 is SEHNR and CDR2 is FQNEAQ (reference sequence). CDR3 in amino acids: CASSLRGQANTEAFF. The CDR3 DNA follows: TGTGCCAGCAGCTTACGTGGGCAGGCAAACACTGAAGCTTTCTTT.

The genes are TRBV29-1 and TRBJ1-2, with TRBD1 identical over 7 bases. The V gene's germline CDR1 is SQVTM and CDR2 ANQGSEA. The length of the CDR3 is 14 residues. J was trimmed by 0 bases and V by 6 bases; bases with no gene match: 7. The CDR3: CSVGGGTANYGYTF. CDR3 nucleotide sequence: TGCAGCGTAGGGGGGGGGACAGCTAACTATGGCTACACCTTC.

The sample holds one count of this clone. The chain couples TRBV7-3 to TRBJ2-7, with 7 bases that match TRBD1. V shed 2 bases, J shed 3 bases, and the junction held 4 bases outside the gene matches. Per the germline V gene, CDR1 is SGHTA and CDR2 is FQGTGA. CDR3 length: 14 amino acids. The CDR3 loop is CASSLEGAGYEQYF. Here the CDR3 DNA reads TGTGCCAGCAGCTTAGAGGGGGCTGGCTACGAGCAGTACTTC. Together with reference TRBV7-3 and TRBJ2-7, the CDR3 gives the full variable domain: GAGVSQTPSNKVTEKGKYVELRCDPISGHTALYWYRQSLGQGPEFLIYFQGTGAADDSGLPNDRFFAVRPEGSVSTLKIQRTERGDSAVYLCASSLEGAGYEQYFGPGTRLTVT.

Here the CDR3 DNA reads TGTGCCTGGAGGGGTGACAGGGGGGTGAATGAGCAGTTCTTC. As protein: CAWRGDRGVNEQFF. This sequence joins TRBV30 and TRBJ2-1; 9 bases are a match to TRBD1. CDR3 length: 14 residues. The ends lost 3 bases at V and 7 bases at J; junction bases unmatched: 7. Germline loops: CDR1 GTSNPN, CDR2 SVGIG (reference sequence).

The chain has TRBV9 and TRBJ1-5; D is unresolved. The CDR3 has 15 amino acids. Germline V gives CDR1 SGDLS, CDR2 YYNGEE. Between the trimmed V and J ends, which lost 2 bases and 1 base, there was a span of 10 bases. The CDR3 coding sequence is TGTGCCAGCAGCGTTGGCGATACGAGCAATCAGCCCCAGCATTTT. Its protein product is CASSVGDTSNQPQHF.

The chain's CDR3 is CASSQPGSTSQYF. The CDR3 DNA is TGTGCCAGCAGCCAGCCTGGGAGTACGTCGCAGTATTTT. The V gene is TRBV14, the J gene TRBJ2-3; possible D gene TRBD2, 5 bases. Germline V gene sequence: CDR1 SGHDN, CDR2 FVKESK. Trimming stripped 3 bases from V and 10 bases from J, with 14 bases between. The CDR3 spans 13 residues.

V usage is TRBV18 and J usage is TRBJ2-2; D may match TRBD1 or TRBD2 (5 bases each). The V gene's germline CDR1 is KGHSH and CDR2 LQKENI. The CDR3 consists of 18 residues. The V gene lost 3 bases and the J gene lost 7 bases, with 24 bases spanning the gap. The CDR3 is CASSPQRTSRDHNGELFF. DNA for the CDR3: TGTGCCAGCTCACCCCAGCGAACGTCCCGGGACCACAACGGGGAGCTGTTTTTT.

V gene TRBV28 combines with J gene TRBJ1-6, with D possibly TRBD1 on 6 matching bases. V was clipped by 8 bases and J by 6 bases, with 17 bases between them. The CDR3 totals 15 residues. Germline-derived CDR1 and CDR2 are MDHEN and SYDVKM. The CDR3 region has the DNA TGTGCCAGCTGTCACATTGAGGGGGTTAATTCACCCCTCCACTTT. Its protein product is CASCHIEGVNSPLHF.

The rearrangement links TRBV19 to TRBJ2-7; no definite D call. Germline CDR1 and CDR2: LNHDA and SQIVND (reference sequence). Trimming shortened V by 5 bases and J by 6 bases, and 17 bases separated the two germline ends. This CDR3 is built from 14 residues. The CDR3 region is CASSPVSRKGEQYF. The CDR3 bases are TGTGCCAGTAGTCCCGTCTCCCGGAAGGGCGAGCAGTACTTC.

The V and J genes are TRBV7-9 and TRBJ2-1; D gene ambiguous. CDR3 length equals 14 residues. Trimming pared 5 bases from V and 5 bases from J, leaving 13 bases between. Looked up from germline, CDR1 is SEHNR and CDR2 is FQNEAQ (reference sequence). The CDR3 nucleotides read TGTGCCAGCAGCCATACGGGCAACAACAATGAGCAGTTCTTC. Translating gives CASSHTGNNNEQFF.

For the CDR3, the DNA is TGTGCCAGCTCCCGGGGCGGCGGCAGCTCCTACGAGCAGTACTTC. Amino acid sequence: CASSRGGGSSYEQYF. V is TRBV28 and J is TRBJ2-7; D assignment may be TRBD1 or TRBD2 (5 bases each). Trimming shortened V by 8 bases and J by 0 bases, and 17 bases separated the two germline ends. The CDR3 contains 15 residues. From germline, CDR1 is MDHEN and CDR2 SYDVKM.

This chain links TRBV19 with TRBJ1-2; 9 positions match TRBD1. This CDR3 is 13 amino acids long. V dropped 4 bases and J dropped 8; count of bases not matched to a gene: 5. Germline-derived CDR1 and CDR2 are LNHDA and SQIVND (reference sequence). CDR3 in amino acids: CASSRTGGAGYTF. The DNA of the CDR3 is TGTGCCAGTAGTAGAACAGGGGGCGCGGGCTACACCTTC.

The V and J genes are TRBV3-1 (or the pseudogene TRBV3-2) and TRBJ1-4; 9 bases agree with TRBD1. CDR3 length: 16 residues. V was clipped by 5 bases and J by 3 bases; unmatched bases: 7. Germline V gives CDR1 LGHDT, CDR2 YNNKEL (reference sequence). CDR3 amino acids: CASSSTGTGSNEKLFF. The CDR3 DNA reads as TGTGCCAGCAGCTCAACCGGGACAGGGTCTAATGAAAAACTGTTTTTT.

This clone has a single count. The chain joins TRBV18 to TRBJ1-5; D unresolved. The CDR3 extends over 13 amino acids. CDR1 is KGHSH and CDR2 is LQKENI in the germline V gene. Trimming took 4 bases from V and 4 from J, leaving 8 bases between them. The CDR3 sequence is CASSREENQPQHF. DNA of the CDR3: TGTGCCAGCTCACGGGAAGAGAATCAGCCCCAGCATTTT. The complete variable domain, with remaining parts taken from reference TRBV18 and TRBJ1-5, reads NAGVMQNPRHLVRRRGQEARLRCSPMKGHSHVYWYRQLPEEGLKFMVYLQKENIIDESGMPKERFSAEFPKEGPSILRIQQVVRGDSAAYFCASSREENQPQHFGDGTRLSIL.

The DNA of the CDR3 is TGTGCCAGCAGTGAGAGACCGACAGGGATGAGGAACACTGAAGCTTTCTTT. It translates to CASSERPTGMRNTEAFF. The chain employs TRBV6-1 and TRBJ1-1, with 7 nucleotides matching TRBD1. The CDR3 is 17 amino acids. Germline V gives CDR1 MNHNS, CDR2 SASEGT. V lost 3 bases, J lost 1 base, and 11 bases stayed unmatched.

This clone was counted a single time. The chain combines TRBV4-1 with TRBJ2-6, with D unclear. Between the trimmed V and J ends, which lost 0 bases and 0 bases, there was a span of 6 bases. CDR1 and CDR2 (germline): MGHRA, YSYEKL. This CDR3 contains 16 residues. CDR3 in amino acids: CASSQERSSGANVLTF. DNA for the CDR3: TGCGCCAGCAGCCAAGAGAGGAGCTCTGGGGCCAACGTCCTGACTTTC.

The gene calls are TRBV7-3 and TRBJ2-7, with a tentative D call TRBD1 (7 bases). The CDR3 spans 15 residues. Trimming removed 0 bases at V and 3 bases at J, with 12 bases between. CDR1 is SGHTA, CDR2 FQGTGA, per germline. CDR3 coding DNA: TGTGCCAGCAGCTTAACCGGGGGACAGAACTACGAGCAGTACTTC. It codes for CASSLTGGQNYEQYF.

The V gene is TRBV10-1, the J gene TRBJ1-5; D ambiguous. This CDR3 region has 13 residues. V shed 1 base and J shed 5 bases, with 6 bases lying between them. Per germline, CDR1 WNHNN and CDR2 SYGVQD (reference sequence). Written as DNA, the CDR3 is TGCGCCAGCAGTGAGTTTGGGGATCAGCCCCAGCATTTT. Its translation is CASSEFGDQPQHF.

V usage is TRBV27 and J usage is TRBJ1-2, with D unresolved. The V gene's germline CDR1 is MNHEY and CDR2 SMNVEV (reference sequence). The CDR3 covers 14 residues. V was pared by 5 bases and J by 2 bases, with 12 bases between. DNA for the CDR3: TGTGCCAGCAGTCCGGACCGGCGAAACTATGGCTACACCTTC. Amino acid sequence: CASSPDRRNYGYTF.

This rearrangement joins TRBV11-2 to TRBJ2-1; TRBD2 aligns across 13 bases. The CDR3 has 15 residues. The ends lost 5 bases at V and 7 bases at J; junction bases unmatched: 5. Per germline, CDR1 SGHAT and CDR2 FQNNGV. CDR3 nucleotides: TGTGCCAGCAGCGGACTAGCGGGAGTTTTGAATGAGCAGTTCTTC. Translating gives CASSGLAGVLNEQFF.

The V gene is TRBV10-3, the J gene TRBJ1-1; D is unclear. Trimming stripped 5 bases from V and 3 bases from J, with 13 bases between. This CDR3 has 14 residues. Germline loops: CDR1 ENHRY, CDR2 SYGVKD. The CDR3 is CAISQGLSHTEAFF. The CDR3 DNA is TGTGCCATCAGTCAAGGCCTTTCGCACACTGAAGCTTTCTTT.

The rearrangement uses TRBV25-1 and TRBJ1-3; D perhaps matches TRBD1 (6 bases). The germline V gene has CDR1 MGHDK and CDR2 SYGVNS. The germline V and J ends were trimmed by 6 bases and 3 bases, with 15 bases remaining between them. This CDR3 is 15 amino acids long. This CDR3 is CASSLVGARGNTIYF. In DNA, the CDR3 is TGTGCCAGCAGCCTTGTGGGGGCGCGTGGAAACACCATATATTTT.

The rearrangement uses TRBV5-4 and TRBJ2-2, with 11 bases matching TRBD2. The CDR3 runs to 16 residues. CDR1 and CDR2 (germline): SGHNT, YYREEE (reference sequence). V gave up 3 bases and J gave up 4 bases; unmatched junction bases: 5. CDR3 DNA: TGTGCCAGCAGCTCCGTAGCGGGAGGGCCCACCGGGGAGCTGTTTTTT. Its translation: CASSSVAGGPTGELFF. The full variable domain, its missing parts supplied by reference TRBV5-4 and TRBJ2-2, is ETGVTQSPTHLIKTRGQQVTLRCSSQSGHNTVSWYQQALGQGPQFIFQYYREEENGRGNFPPRFSGLQFPNYSSELNVNALELDDSALYLCASSSVAGGPTGELFFGEGSRLTVL.

The chain recombines TRBV4-1 with TRBJ2-3; TRBD2 might be the D (5 bases). The CDR3 loop spans 16 amino acids. Deletions cut 0 bases from V and 2 bases from J, with 12 bases between. CDR1 is MGHRA and CDR2 is YSYEKL in the germline V gene. The CDR3: CASSQDATTVTDTQYF. CDR3 in DNA: TGCGCCAGCAGCCAAGATGCGACTACCGTCACAGATACGCAGTATTTT.

The J gene is TRBJ2-2, the V gene TRBV9, with D perhaps TRBD2 (5 bases). Germline V lookup: CDR1 SGDLS, CDR2 YYNGEE. The CDR3 loop spans 15 amino acids. V was clipped by 0 bases and J by 1 base, with 7 bases between them. The CDR3 is CASSVASMNTGELFF. CDR3 nucleotides: TGTGCCAGCAGCGTAGCTAGCATGAACACCGGGGAGCTGTTTTTT. Combining the CDR3 with reference TRBV9 and TRBJ2-2 gives the whole variable domain DSGVTQTPKHLITATGQRVTLRCSPRSGDLSVYWYQQSLDQGLQFLIQYYNGEERAKGNILERFSAQQFPDLHSELNLSSLELGDSALYFCASSVASMNTGELFFGEGSRLTVL.

This clone was seen a single time. The chain joins TRBV10-2 to TRBJ2-7; 8 positions agree with TRBD2. This CDR3 contains 15 residues. With V trimmed by 3 bases and J by 4 bases, 8 bases remained unmatched. Germline loops: CDR1 WSHSY, CDR2 SAAADI. CDR3 protein: CASSDERETFYEQYF. The CDR3 DNA is TGCGCCAGCAGTGATGAGCGGGAGACTTTTTACGAGCAGTACTTC.

The J gene is TRBJ2-6, the V gene TRBV5-1, with D possibly matching TRBD1 (5 bases). Germline V lookup: CDR1 SGHRS, CDR2 YFSETQ. Trimming took 4 bases from V and 0 from J, leaving 8 bases between them. The CDR3 loop spans 15 amino acids. Here the CDR3 reads CASSLTVSGANVLTF. The CDR3 DNA sequence: TGCGCCAGCAGCCTGACAGTCTCTGGGGCCAACGTCCTGACTTTC.